The present T cell receptor (beta chain) was sequenced within a study of T cells in Graves' hyperthyroidism and ophthalmopathy. Overall study results and limits: Progression to ophthalmopathy was predicted a median of approximately seven months early.

This clonotype was counted at least ten times. Its antigen remains unidentified. Researchers took RNA transcripts and amplified the TCR beta CDR3 regions from them. During a first-round RT-PCR of the TCR CDR3, the HTBI primer set was used. TCRdb analysed the multiplex PCR reads with MiXCR anew, one entry per CDR3 protein. The repertoire holds under 300,000 distinct CDR3 sequences, with roughly 14% as singletons. The V end lost 3 bases, the J end lost 3 bases, and 11 bases lay between the germline ends. CDR3 size: 14 residues. Germline-derived CDR1 and CDR2 are SGHAT and FQDESV (reference sequence). The sample was blood. The receptor comes from a woman aged 40 to 49 with Graves' hyperthyroidism that later progressed to Graves' ophthalmopathy. The genes are TRBV11-1 and TRBJ2-5; weak D call: TRBD2 (6 bases). This CDR3 is CASSLGRLKETQYF. As DNA, the CDR3 is TGTGCCAGCAGCTTGGGGAGGTTGAAAGAGACCCAGTACTTC.